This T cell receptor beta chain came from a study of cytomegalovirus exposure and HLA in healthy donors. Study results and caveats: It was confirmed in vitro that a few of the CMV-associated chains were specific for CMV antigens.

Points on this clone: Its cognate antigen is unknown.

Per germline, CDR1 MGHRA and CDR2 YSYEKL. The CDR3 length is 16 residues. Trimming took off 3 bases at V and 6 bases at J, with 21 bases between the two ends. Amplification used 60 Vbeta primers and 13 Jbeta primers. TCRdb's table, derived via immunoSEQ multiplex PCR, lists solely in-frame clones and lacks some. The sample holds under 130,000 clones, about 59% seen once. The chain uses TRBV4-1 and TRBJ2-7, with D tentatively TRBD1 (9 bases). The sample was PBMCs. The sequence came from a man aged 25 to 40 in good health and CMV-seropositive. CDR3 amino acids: CASSHPGRDRVLEQYF. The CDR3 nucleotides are TGCGCCAGCAGCCATCCCGGGAGGGACAGGGTCCTCGAGCAGTACTTC.